This T cell receptor (beta chain) was retrieved from a study of blood T cell repertoires in COVID-19. Study details: The United States, Italy and Spain supplied acute and convalescent COVID-19 samples.

Two negative PCRs, clearance, or symptom resolution were required of recovered Cohort 3 donors. The ends lost 5 bases at V and 2 bases at J; junction bases unmatched: 4. The CDR3 covers 14 residues. The germline V gene encodes CDR1 PRHDT and CDR2 FYEKMQ (reference sequence). Here immunoSEQ multiplex PCR was the method, and the copy in TCRdb shows in-frame clones only, minus some. In the table there are about 310,000 clones, under 90% of which are singletons. The sample was PBMCs or T cells enriched from blood (not recorded which). The clonotype was recovered from a woman under 40 who had recovered from COVID-19. The rearrangement links TRBV13 to TRBJ1-2; the match to TRBD1 covers 8 bases. The DNA for the CDR3 is TGTGCCAGCAGCCCAGACAGGGGAAACTATGGCTACACCTTC. As protein: CASSPDRGNYGYTF.